This TCR beta chain stems from a study of identical twins. TCRdb analysed the 5' RACE reads with MiXCR anew, one entry per CDR3 protein. The repertoire consists of 500,000 to 700,000 distinct CDR3 sequences, with around 7.4% occurring once and the leading ten covering 1.5% to 2%. Germline CDR1 reads MDHEN; CDR2 reads SYDVKM. This CDR3 contains 17 residues. V gave up 1 base and J gave up 7 bases; unmatched junction bases: 8. As concerns this clonotype: Its antigen is currently unknown.

Study conclusions and caveats: With monozygotic twins, out-of-frame TCR alpha sharing exceeded what models estimated. The analysis was cross-sectional rather than longitudinal within donors. A partial confounding effect on zero-insertion analyses could come from invariant MAIT and iNKT cells.

These same records also appear under a second study, on yellow fever vaccine responses in identical twins.

The chain joins TRBV28 to TRBJ2-4, with 12 bases matching TRBD2. Sequenced material: PBMCs. The sequence came from a woman younger than 35 in good health. CDR3 in amino acids: CASSLYPTSGRPNIQYF. The CDR3, as DNA: TGTGCCAGCAGTTTATATCCGACTAGCGGGAGACCCAACATTCAGTACTTC.